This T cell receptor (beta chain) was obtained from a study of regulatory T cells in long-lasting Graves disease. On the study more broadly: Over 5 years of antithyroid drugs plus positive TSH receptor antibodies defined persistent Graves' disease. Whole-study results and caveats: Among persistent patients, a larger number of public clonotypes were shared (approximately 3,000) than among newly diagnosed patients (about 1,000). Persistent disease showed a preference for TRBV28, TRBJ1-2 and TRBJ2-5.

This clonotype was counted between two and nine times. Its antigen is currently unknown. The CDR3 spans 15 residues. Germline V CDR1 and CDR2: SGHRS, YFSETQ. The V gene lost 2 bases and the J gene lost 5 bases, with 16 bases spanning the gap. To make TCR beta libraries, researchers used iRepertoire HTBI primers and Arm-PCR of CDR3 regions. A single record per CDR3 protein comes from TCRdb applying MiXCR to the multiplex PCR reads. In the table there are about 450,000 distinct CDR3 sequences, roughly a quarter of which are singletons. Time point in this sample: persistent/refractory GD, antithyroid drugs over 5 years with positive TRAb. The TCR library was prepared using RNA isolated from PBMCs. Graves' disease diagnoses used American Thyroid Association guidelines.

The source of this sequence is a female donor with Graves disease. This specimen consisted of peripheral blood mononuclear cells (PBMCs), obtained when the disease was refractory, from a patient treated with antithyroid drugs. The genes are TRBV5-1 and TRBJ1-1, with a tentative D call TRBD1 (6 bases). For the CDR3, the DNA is TGCGCCAGCAGCTTTAGAACAGGGATGAGAACTGAAGCTTTCTTT. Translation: CASSFRTGMRTEAFF.